The clone carrying this T cell receptor (beta chain) was recorded at least ten times. This entry is derived from a study of human T cells and chemical hapten exposure. About the research overall: Each patch test put 0.01% DPC on the upper back, and results were read at 6 days.

Time point meaning: patch test 3, about 24 weeks after DPC sensitization. Stated treatment: therapeutic diphenylcyclopropenone sensitization with weekly scalp DPC. Via MiXCR, TCRdb re-called the RACE reads, giving one row per CDR3 protein. Among 25,000 to 35,000 distinct CDR3 sequences, nearly 6% were seen once, and the ten largest hold 5.6%. The sequencing used whole blood, collected in connection with sensitization to the hapten diphenylcyclopropenone (DPC). The receptor's source is a man aged 25-45 years with alopecia areata. Some clones in this sample may be carry-over from other donors' samples.

DNA of the CDR3: TGTGCCAGCTCCCCTACCGGGACAGGGGGTAATGATGAGCAGTTCTTC. Translated: CASSPTGTGGNDEQFF. V and J are TRBV18 and TRBJ2-1; TRBD1 matches 11 bases. J was trimmed by 8 bases and V by 6 bases; bases with no gene match: 12. This CDR3 has 16 residues. CDR1 KGHSH and CDR2 LQKENI come from the germline V gene.